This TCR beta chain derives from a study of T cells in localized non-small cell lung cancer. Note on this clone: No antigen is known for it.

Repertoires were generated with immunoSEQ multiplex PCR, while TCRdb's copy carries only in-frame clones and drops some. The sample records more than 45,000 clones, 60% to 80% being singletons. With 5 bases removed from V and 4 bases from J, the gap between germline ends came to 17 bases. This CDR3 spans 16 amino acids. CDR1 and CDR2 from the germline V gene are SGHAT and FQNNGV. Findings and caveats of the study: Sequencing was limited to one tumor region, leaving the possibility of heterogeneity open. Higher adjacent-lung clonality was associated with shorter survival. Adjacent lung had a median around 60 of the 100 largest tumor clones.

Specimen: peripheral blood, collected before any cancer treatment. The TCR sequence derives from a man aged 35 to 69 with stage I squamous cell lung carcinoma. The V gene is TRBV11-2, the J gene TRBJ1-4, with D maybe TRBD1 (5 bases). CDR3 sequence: CASSTSRGSLNEKLFF. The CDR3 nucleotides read TGTGCCAGCAGCACCAGCCGGGGGTCCCTTAATGAAAAACTGTTTTTT.